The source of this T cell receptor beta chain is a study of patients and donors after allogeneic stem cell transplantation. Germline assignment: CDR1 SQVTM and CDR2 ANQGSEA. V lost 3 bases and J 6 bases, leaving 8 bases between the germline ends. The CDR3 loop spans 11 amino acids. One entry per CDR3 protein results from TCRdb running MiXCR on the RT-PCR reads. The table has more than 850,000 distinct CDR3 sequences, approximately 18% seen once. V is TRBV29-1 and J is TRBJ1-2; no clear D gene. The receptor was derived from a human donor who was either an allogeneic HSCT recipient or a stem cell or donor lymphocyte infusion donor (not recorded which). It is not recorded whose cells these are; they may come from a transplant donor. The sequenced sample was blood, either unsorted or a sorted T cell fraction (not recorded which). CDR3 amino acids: CSVDRVNGYTF. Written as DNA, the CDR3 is TGCAGCGTTGACAGAGTCAATGGCTACACCTTC.